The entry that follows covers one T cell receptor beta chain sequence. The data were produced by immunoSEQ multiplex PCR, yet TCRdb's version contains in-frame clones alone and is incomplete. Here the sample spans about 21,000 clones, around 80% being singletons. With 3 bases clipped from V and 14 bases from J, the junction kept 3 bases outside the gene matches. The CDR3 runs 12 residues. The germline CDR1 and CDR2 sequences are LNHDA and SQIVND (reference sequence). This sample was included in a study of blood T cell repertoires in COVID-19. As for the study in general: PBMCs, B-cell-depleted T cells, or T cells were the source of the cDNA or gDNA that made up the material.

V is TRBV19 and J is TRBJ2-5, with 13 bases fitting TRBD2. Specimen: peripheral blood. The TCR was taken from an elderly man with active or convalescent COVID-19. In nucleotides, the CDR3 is TGTGCCAGTAGTATTGGACTAGCGGGAGCTTACTTC. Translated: CASSIGLAGAYF.